This T cell receptor beta chain was found in a study of neoadjuvant nivolumab and ipilimumab in lung cancer. The method was immunoSEQ multiplex PCR; TCRdb's version includes in-frame clones alone and lacks a portion of them. Among about 30,000 clones, approximately 83% were seen once, and the ten largest hold 5.1%. From germline, CDR1 is MNHEY and CDR2 SVGAGI. The germline V and J ends were trimmed by 3 bases and 4 bases, with 11 bases remaining between them. The CDR3 loop spans 14 amino acids. The receptor comes from an adult with non-small cell lung cancer. This chain uses TRBV6-5 with TRBJ2-3; perhaps TRBD1 as D (6 bases). Material: tumor tissue, obtained after neoadjuvant nivolumab, alone or with ipilimumab, at or shortly before surgery. CDR3 bases: TGTGCCAGCAGTTATAACAGGGCGCCAGATACGCAGTATTTT. As protein: CASSYNRAPDTQYF.